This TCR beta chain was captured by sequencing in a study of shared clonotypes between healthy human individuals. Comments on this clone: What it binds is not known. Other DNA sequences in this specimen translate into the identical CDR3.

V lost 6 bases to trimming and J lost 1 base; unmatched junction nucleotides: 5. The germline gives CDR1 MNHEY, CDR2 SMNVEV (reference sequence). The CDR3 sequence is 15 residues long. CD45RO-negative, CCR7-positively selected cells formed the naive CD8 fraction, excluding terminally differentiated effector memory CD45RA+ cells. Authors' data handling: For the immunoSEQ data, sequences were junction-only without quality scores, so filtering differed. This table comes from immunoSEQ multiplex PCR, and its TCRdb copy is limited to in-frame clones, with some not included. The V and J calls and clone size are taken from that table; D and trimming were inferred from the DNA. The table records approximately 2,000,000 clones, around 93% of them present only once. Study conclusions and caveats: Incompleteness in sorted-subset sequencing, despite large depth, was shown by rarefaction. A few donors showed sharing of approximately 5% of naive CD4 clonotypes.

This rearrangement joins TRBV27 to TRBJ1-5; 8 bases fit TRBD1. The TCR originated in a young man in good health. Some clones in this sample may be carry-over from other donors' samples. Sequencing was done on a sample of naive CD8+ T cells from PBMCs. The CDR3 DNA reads TGTGCCAGCAGCCTTGACAGGGGCAGCAATCAGCCCCAGCATTTT. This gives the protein CASSLDRGSNQPQHF.